Listed here are 32 T cell receptor beta chains from one sample, sequenced in a study of blood T cells in healthy people across ages. Alongside a J-beta primer mix, a sample-barcoded 5' primer served in a second PCR lasting roughly 7 to 11 cycles. In TCRdb, the 5' RACE reads were re-called with MiXCR into one record per CDR3 protein. The table shows about 640,000 distinct CDR3 sequences, with 58% occurring only once. The material sequenced was blood. These receptors all come from a man between 60 and 70 years old in good health.

The V call is TRBV10-3, the J call TRBJ2-7, with D perhaps being TRBD1 or TRBD2 (7 bases each). Trimming shortened V by 3 bases and J by 1 base, and 16 bases separated the two germline ends. This CDR3 is 16 amino acids long. Germline-derived CDR1 and CDR2 are ENHRY and SYGVKD. CDR3 bases: TGTGCCATCAGTGAACCCGGGGAGGGGGCATCCTACGAGCAGTACTTC. Translating gives CAISEPGEGASYEQYF.

V usage is TRBV20-1 and J usage is TRBJ2-5; D unresolved. Germline assignment: CDR1 DFQATT and CDR2 SNEGSKA (reference sequence). The CDR3 extends over 15 amino acids. Trimming removed 2 bases at V and 4 bases at J, with 17 bases between. CDR3 nucleotides: TGCAGTGCTAGACCCCGGGCCTGGTACCGAGAGACCCAGTACTTC. Translated, it gives CSARPRAWYRETQYF.

The chain is built from TRBV7-2 and TRBJ1-5; D uncertain. Germline assignment: CDR1 SGHTA and CDR2 FQGNSA. The CDR3 loop spans 15 amino acids. V was trimmed by 1 base and J by 4 bases, leaving 11 bases between them. The CDR3 DNA follows: TGTGCCAGCAGCTTAGATGGCAGGAGGAATCAGCCCCAGCATTTT. Protein: CASSLDGRRNQPQHF.

The rearrangement joins TRBV4-1 to TRBJ1-4; possibly TRBD1 for D (5 bases). This CDR3 comprises 19 residues. V dropped 4 bases and J dropped 3 bases, with 24 bases sitting between them. Germline CDR1 MGHRA, CDR2 YSYEKL. The CDR3 DNA follows: TGCGCCAGCAGCCCGTCGGGTGGGGCAGGGCTGGGGGCTAATGAAAAACTGTTTTTT. Translation: CASSPSGGAGLGANEKLFF.

This sequence joins TRBV7-2 and TRBJ2-3, with 11 nucleotides matching TRBD2. J lost 6 bases, V lost 1 base, and 6 bases had no gene match. CDR1 is SGHTA and CDR2 is FQGNSA in the germline V gene. This CDR3 is 16 amino acids long. CDR3 nucleotide sequence: TGTGCCAGCAGCTTAGTGTTAGCGGGGGGGCAGGATACGCAGTATTTT. As protein: CASSLVLAGGQDTQYF.

The chain combines TRBV20-1 with TRBJ1-2; D gene uncertain. Deletions cut 5 bases from V and 0 bases from J, with 7 bases between. Germline V CDR1 and CDR2: DFQATT, SNEGSKA (reference sequence). There are 12 residues in the CDR3. The CDR3 DNA follows: TGCAGTGCTGCAGAGTCTAACTATGGCTACACCTTC. It specifies CSAAESNYGYTF.

This chain links TRBV29-1 with TRBJ2-3, with 7 bases that match TRBD2. CDR1 SQVTM and CDR2 ANQGSEA come from the germline V gene. This CDR3 is 13 amino acids long. V shed 0 bases and J 6 bases; nucleotides not matched to a gene: 3. The CDR3 protein is CSVEDWGGDTQYF. CDR3 DNA sequence: TGCAGCGTTGAAGATTGGGGAGGGGATACGCAGTATTTT.

This chain connects TRBV5-1 to TRBJ2-3, with 7 bases fitting TRBD1. The germline V gene has CDR1 SGHRS and CDR2 YFSETQ. Unmatched junction bases numbered 8, after V lost 7 bases and J lost 3 bases. The CDR3 spans 14 residues. The CDR3 is CASGQGVTTDTQYF. The CDR3, as DNA: TGCGCCAGCGGGCAGGGGGTCACAACAGATACGCAGTATTTT.

The gene calls are TRBV6-5 and TRBJ1-6; a weak D match, TRBD1 (5 bases). Looked up from germline, CDR1 is MNHEY and CDR2 is SVGAGI. The CDR3 totals 15 residues. V gave up 4 bases and J gave up 3 bases, with 10 bases separating them. CDR3 sequence: CASSWNGGYNSPLHF. CDR3 coding DNA: TGTGCCAGCAGTTGGAACGGGGGCTATAATTCACCCCTCCACTTT.

The chain recombines TRBV7-9 with TRBJ2-6, with 7 bases lining up with TRBD1. V lost 4 bases and J lost 2; bases outside the gene matches: 8. Germline V gene lookup returns CDR1 SEHNR and CDR2 FQNEAQ (reference sequence). The length of the CDR3 is 17 residues. This CDR3 reads CASSSGHRGTGANVLTF. The CDR3, as DNA: TGTGCCAGCAGCTCCGGTCACAGGGGAACTGGGGCCAACGTCCTGACTTTC.

This clonotype was observed a handful of times. This chain uses TRBV28 with TRBJ2-7, with 7 bases matching TRBD1. Trimming removed 6 bases from V and 0 bases from J; junction bases left unmatched: 2. CDR1 MDHEN and CDR2 SYDVKM come from the germline V gene. The CDR3 has 13 amino acids. CDR3 DNA sequence: TGTGCCAGCAGGGGGGACAGCTCCTACGAGCAGTACTTC. This gives the protein CASRGDSSYEQYF.

Relative to its sample, this clonotype is medium-sized. The chain couples TRBV28 to TRBJ2-7; 9 positions match TRBD1. Germline loops: CDR1 MDHEN, CDR2 SYDVKM. This CDR3 has 14 amino acids. V trimming: 3 bases; J trimming: 6 bases; junction bases outside the gene matches: 6. The CDR3 spells CASSLGTGRREQYF. DNA for the CDR3: TGTGCCAGCAGTTTGGGGACAGGGAGGCGCGAGCAGTACTTC. The variable domain in full, completed from reference TRBV28 and TRBJ2-7, reads DVKVTQSSRYLVKRTGEKVFLECVQDMDHENMFWYRQDPGLGLRLIYFSYDVKMKEKGDIPEGYSVSREKKERFSLILESASTNQTSMYLCASSLGTGRREQYFGPGTRLTVT.

The V call is TRBV5-1, the J call TRBJ2-5, with a possible D match to TRBD2 (5 bases). CDR1 and CDR2 from the germline V gene are SGHRS and YFSETQ. V lost 4 bases, J lost 11 bases, and 18 bases lay in between. The CDR3 has 13 residues. CDR3 protein: CASSRTGVYGQYF. The CDR3 nucleotides read TGCGCCAGCAGCCGGACTGGGGTCTACGGGCAGTACTTC.

On this clonotype: Relative to the germline gene, one junction end is altered; a read error may explain this. The V call is TRBV5-1, the J call TRBJ2-5; tentative D call: TRBD2 (7 bases). Germline V CDR1 and CDR2: SGHRS, YFSETQ. The CDR3 is 15 residues long. The CDR3 region is CASSLGRGAGETQYF. The CDR3 DNA reads as TGTGCCAGCAGCTTAGGTCGGGGGGCTGGAGAGACCCAGTACTTC.

V gene TRBV20-1 combines with J gene TRBJ2-5, with TRBD1 matching 7 bases. Per germline, CDR1 DFQATT and CDR2 SNEGSKA (reference sequence). V dropped 2 bases and J dropped 1; count of bases not matched to a gene: 4. This CDR3 is 14 amino acids long. The CDR3 DNA reads TGCAGTGCTAGACGGACAGGCCCCCAAGAGACCCAGTACTTC. This gives the protein CSARRTGPQETQYF.

The chain uses TRBV24-1 and TRBJ2-5; D call uncertain. This CDR3 spans 13 amino acids. V was trimmed by 4 bases and J by 2 bases, leaving 7 bases between them. CDR1 and CDR2 (germline): KGHDR, SFDVKD. The CDR3 loop is CATSDTQQETQYF. In nucleotides, the CDR3 is TGTGCCACCAGTGACACGCAACAAGAGACCCAGTACTTC.

CDR3 residues: CASRTGPDAQYF. The CDR3 DNA is TGTGCCAGTAGGACAGGTCCGGATGCGCAGTATTTT. The V call is TRBV28, the J call TRBJ2-3, with 7 bases identical to TRBD1. CDR3 length equals 12 residues. The germline gives CDR1 MDHEN, CDR2 SYDVKM. With V trimmed by 9 bases and J by 10 bases, 10 bases remained unmatched.

This clonotype has just a few counts. The chain recombines TRBV29-1 with TRBJ2-3; 9 bases fit TRBD2. V was pared by 0 bases and J by 7 bases, with 5 bases of the junction left unmatched. The length of the CDR3 is 14 residues. Germline V gene lookup returns CDR1 SQVTM and CDR2 ANQGSEA. CDR3 sequence: CSVEDQAGGYTQYF. CDR3 nucleotides: TGCAGCGTTGAAGACCAAGCGGGGGGATATACGCAGTATTTT.

This chain joins TRBV29-1 and TRBJ1-1; maybe TRBD1 (6 bases). V dropped 4 bases and J dropped 0 bases, with 21 bases sitting between them. The CDR3 runs 17 residues. Germline V gives CDR1 SQVTM, CDR2 ANQGSEA. The CDR3 nucleotides are TGCAGCGTTGTTACTTCGACAGGCGACTTGATGAACACTGAAGCTTTCTTT. Residues: CSVVTSTGDLMNTEAFF.

V usage is TRBV9 and J usage is TRBJ2-5; 8 nucleotides match TRBD2. In germline, CDR1 is SGDLS, CDR2 YYNGEE. V shed 4 bases, J shed 3 bases, and the junction held 8 bases outside the gene matches. This CDR3 is 15 amino acids long. For the CDR3, the DNA is TGTGCCAGCAGCTTTACAAGCGGGGGAAAAGAGACCCAGTACTTC. Translation: CASSFTSGGKETQYF.

V gene TRBV6-5 combines with J gene TRBJ2-3; D could derive from TRBD1 or TRBD2 (5 bases each). CDR3 length: 14 residues. Trimming took off 3 bases at V and 8 bases at J, with 15 bases between the two ends. Per germline, CDR1 MNHEY and CDR2 SVGAGI. CDR3 bases: TGTGCCAGCAGTTATGTTGGGGGTCCCGGTACGCAGTATTTT. Translated: CASSYVGGPGTQYF.

The chain is built from TRBV4-1 and TRBJ1-2; D is unclear. CDR3 size: 12 residues. V lost 0 bases to trimming and J lost 7 bases, with 6 bases between them. Looked up from germline, CDR1 is MGHRA and CDR2 is YSYEKL. CDR3 in DNA: TGCGCCAGCAGCCAAGAAGCCGCTGGCTACACCTTC. Protein: CASSQEAAGYTF.

The chain links TRBV5-1 to TRBJ2-7; D could derive from TRBD1 or TRBD2 (5 bases each). V was trimmed by 2 bases and J by 5 bases, leaving 17 bases between them. The CDR3 covers 15 residues. Germline loops: CDR1 SGHRS, CDR2 YFSETQ. CDR3 in DNA: TGCGCCAGCAGCTTCCGGGCCGGGGACCCCCACGAGCAGTACTTC. Translation gives CASSFRAGDPHEQYF.

This clonotype was counted only a few times. The chain is built from TRBV7-9 and TRBJ1-6; no clear D. The CDR3 consists of 13 residues. Germline CDR1 reads SEHNR; CDR2 reads FQNEAQ (reference sequence). Trimming left V 0 bases short and J 13 bases short, with 10 bases between. DNA of the CDR3: TGTGCCAGCAGCTTAGCCCGGACGGGGCCCCTCCACTTT. This encodes CASSLARTGPLHF.

This chain connects TRBV20-1 to TRBJ2-7; D remains unclear. This CDR3 is 14 amino acids long. The germline V gene encodes CDR1 DFQATT and CDR2 SNEGSKA (reference sequence). V lost 3 bases and J lost 0, with 12 bases in between. CDR3 nucleotide sequence: TGCAGTGCTAGCAACGACGGCGCCTCCTACGAGCAGTACTTC. Encoded protein: CSASNDGASYEQYF.

The rearrangement links TRBV5-1 to TRBJ2-5; no reliable D call. CDR3 size: 14 residues. CDR1 is SGHRS and CDR2 is YFSETQ in the germline V gene. V dropped 1 base and J dropped 5 bases, with 12 bases sitting between them. Written as DNA, the CDR3 is TGCGCCAGCAGCTTGCCCGGCCCGCGGGAGACCCAGTACTTC. Translating gives CASSLPGPRETQYF. Combining the CDR3 with reference TRBV5-1 and TRBJ2-5 gives the whole variable domain KAGVTQTPRYLIKTRGQQVTLSCSPISGHRSVSWYQQTPGQGLQFLFEYFSETQRNKGNFPGRFSGRQFSNSRSEMNVSTLELGDSALYLCASSLPGPRETQYFGPGTRLLVL.

The rearrangement joins TRBV2 to TRBJ1-2; D unresolved. The CDR3 totals 13 residues. V dropped 6 bases and J dropped 3 bases, with 11 bases sitting between them. Germline V CDR1 and CDR2: SNHLY, FYNNEI. The chain's CDR3 is CASRAINDYGYTF. DNA of the CDR3: TGTGCCAGCAGGGCTATCAACGACTATGGCTACACCTTC.

The chain joins TRBV6-4 to TRBJ1-1, with a tentative D call TRBD1 (6 bases). Germline CDR1 and CDR2: MRHNA and SNTAGT. The CDR3 spans 13 residues. V dropped 10 bases and J dropped 5 bases, with 17 bases sitting between them. DNA for the CDR3: TGTGCCAACCTGACAGGAGAGAAGACTGAAGCTTTCTTT. It codes for CANLTGEKTEAFF.

V and J are TRBV20-1 and TRBJ2-5; D not resolved. The germline CDR1 and CDR2 sequences are DFQATT and SNEGSKA (reference sequence). Trimming removed 4 bases from V and 4 bases from J, with 19 bases in between. This CDR3 has 15 amino acids. The CDR3 DNA reads as TGCAGTGCTACCGCCCGCGAGGCGTTTGGAGAGACCCAGTACTTC. Amino acids: CSATAREAFGETQYF.

This clonotype occurred once. The chain employs TRBV6-2 or TRBV6-3 and TRBJ2-5; tentative D call: TRBD2 (5 bases). Trimming pared 5 bases from V and 0 bases from J, leaving 10 bases between. The length of the CDR3 is 14 residues. Per the germline V gene, CDR1 is MNHEY and CDR2 is SVGEGT. CDR3: CASSDTGYQETQYF. DNA for the CDR3: TGTGCCAGCAGTGACACGGGGTACCAAGAGACCCAGTACTTC.

This chain joins TRBV21-1 and TRBJ1-6. TRBV21-1 is a recognized pseudogene. The CDR3 loop spans 17 amino acids. The CDR3 sequence is CASSKEVNVVGNSPLHF. The DNA of the CDR3 is TGTGCCAGCAGCAAAGAGGTGAACGTAGTAGGGAATTCACCCCTCCACTTT.

The chain employs TRBV5-1 and TRBJ2-1, with D tentatively TRBD2 (5 bases). The CDR3 runs to 13 residues. Germline CDR1 is SGHRS and CDR2 is YFSETQ. V lost 3 bases to trimming and J lost 8 bases, with 12 bases between them. CDR3: CASSSPGSDEQFF. The CDR3 DNA reads as TGCGCCAGCAGCTCCCCGGGGAGTGATGAGCAGTTCTTC.